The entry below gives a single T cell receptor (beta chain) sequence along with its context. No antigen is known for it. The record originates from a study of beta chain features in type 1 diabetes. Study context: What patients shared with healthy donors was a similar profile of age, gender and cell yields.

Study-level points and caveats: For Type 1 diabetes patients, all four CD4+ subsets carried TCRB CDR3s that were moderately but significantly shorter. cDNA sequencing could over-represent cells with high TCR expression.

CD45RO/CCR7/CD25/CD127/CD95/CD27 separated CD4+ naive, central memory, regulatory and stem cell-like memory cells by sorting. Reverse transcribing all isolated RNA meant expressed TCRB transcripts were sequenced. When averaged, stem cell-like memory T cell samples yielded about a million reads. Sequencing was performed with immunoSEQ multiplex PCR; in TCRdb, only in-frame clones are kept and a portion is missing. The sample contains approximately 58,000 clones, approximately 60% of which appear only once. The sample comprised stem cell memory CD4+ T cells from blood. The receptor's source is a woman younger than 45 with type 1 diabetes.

CDR3 in amino acids: CASSHWAGTGLNTEAFF. CDR3 nucleotide sequence: TGTGCCAGTAGCCACTGGGCCGGGACAGGGTTGAACACTGAAGCTTTCTTT. The chain has TRBV19 and TRBJ1-1; 9 bases match TRBD1. Trimming took 6 bases from V and 0 from J; bases not matched to a gene: 11. CDR3 length equals 17 residues. CDR1 and CDR2 from the germline V gene are LNHDA and SQIVND (reference sequence).